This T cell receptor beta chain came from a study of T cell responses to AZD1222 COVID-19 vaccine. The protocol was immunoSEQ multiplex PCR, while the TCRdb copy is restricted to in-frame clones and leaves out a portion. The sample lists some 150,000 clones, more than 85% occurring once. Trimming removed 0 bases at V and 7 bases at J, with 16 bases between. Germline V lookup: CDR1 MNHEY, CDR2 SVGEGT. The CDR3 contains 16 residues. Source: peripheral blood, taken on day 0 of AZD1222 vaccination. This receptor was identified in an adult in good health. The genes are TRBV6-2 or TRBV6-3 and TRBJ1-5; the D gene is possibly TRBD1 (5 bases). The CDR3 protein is CASSYSWGGARQPQHF. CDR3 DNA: TGTGCCAGCAGTTACTCCTGGGGGGGAGCACGGCAGCCCCAGCATTTT.